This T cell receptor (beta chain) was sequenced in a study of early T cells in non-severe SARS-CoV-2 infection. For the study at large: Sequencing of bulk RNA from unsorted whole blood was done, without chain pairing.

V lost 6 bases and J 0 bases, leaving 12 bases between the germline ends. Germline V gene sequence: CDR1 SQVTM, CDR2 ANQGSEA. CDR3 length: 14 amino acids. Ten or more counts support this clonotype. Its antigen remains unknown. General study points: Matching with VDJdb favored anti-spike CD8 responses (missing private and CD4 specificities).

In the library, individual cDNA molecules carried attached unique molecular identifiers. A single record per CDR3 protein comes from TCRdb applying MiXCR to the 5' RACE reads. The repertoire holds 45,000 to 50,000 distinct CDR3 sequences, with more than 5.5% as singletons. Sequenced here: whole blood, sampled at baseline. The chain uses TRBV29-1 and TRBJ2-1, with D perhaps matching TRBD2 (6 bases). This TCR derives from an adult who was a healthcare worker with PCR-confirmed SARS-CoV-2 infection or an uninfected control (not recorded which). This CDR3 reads CSVDPSDSYNEQFF. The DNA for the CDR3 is TGCAGCGTGGACCCTAGCGACTCCTACAATGAGCAGTTCTTC.